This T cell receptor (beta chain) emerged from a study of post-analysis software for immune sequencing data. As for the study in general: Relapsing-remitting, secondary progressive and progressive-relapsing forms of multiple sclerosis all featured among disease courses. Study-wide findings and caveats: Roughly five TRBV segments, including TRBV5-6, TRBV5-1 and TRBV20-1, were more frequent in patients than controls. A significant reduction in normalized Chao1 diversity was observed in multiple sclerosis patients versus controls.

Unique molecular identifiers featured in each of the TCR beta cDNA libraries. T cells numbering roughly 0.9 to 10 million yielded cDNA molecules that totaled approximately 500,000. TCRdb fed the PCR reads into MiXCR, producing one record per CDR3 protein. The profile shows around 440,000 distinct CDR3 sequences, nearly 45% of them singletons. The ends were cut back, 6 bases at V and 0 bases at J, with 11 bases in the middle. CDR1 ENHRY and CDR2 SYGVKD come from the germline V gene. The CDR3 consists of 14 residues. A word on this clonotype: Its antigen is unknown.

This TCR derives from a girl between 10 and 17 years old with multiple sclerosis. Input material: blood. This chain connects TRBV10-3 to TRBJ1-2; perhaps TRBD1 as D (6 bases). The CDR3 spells CAISARQANYGYTF. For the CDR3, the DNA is TGTGCCATCAGCGCCCGACAGGCTAACTATGGCTACACCTTC.